This T cell receptor (beta chain) was obtained from a study of Ad26.COV2.S vaccination and SARS-CoV-2 variants. As for the study in general: Recipients of Ad26.COV2.S got it intramuscularly, once or twice 56 days apart.

The data were produced by immunoSEQ multiplex PCR, yet TCRdb's version contains in-frame clones alone and is incomplete. The sample has more than 300,000 clones, around nine tenths seen once; the top ten hold 5%. Germline lookup yields CDR1 LGHNA and CDR2 YSLEER. The CDR3 consists of 15 residues. Trimming took 3 bases from V and 2 from J, leaving 11 bases between them. Specified treatment: around 19 received Ad26.COV2.S at low or high dose, single or two shots; five or six received placebo; per-sample allocation not given. Samples analyzed were those drawn on day 63 after the first vaccine or placebo injection. An Ad26 vector expressing Wuhan-strain SARS-CoV-2 spike served as the vaccine. This clone was detected once.

The sample was peripheral blood, taken in a trial of Ad26.COV2.S vaccine versus placebo. The chain combines TRBV4-3 with TRBJ1-3; D is possibly TRBD1 (5 bases). This TCR was recovered from a person aged 18-60 years who received the Ad26.COV2.S COVID-19 vaccine or a placebo. CDR3 bases: TGCGCCAGCAGCCAGGCCGACAGAACTGGAAACACCATATATTTT. It is translated as CASSQADRTGNTIYF.